This T cell receptor beta chain was sequenced during a study of CD8 T cells in ankylosing spondylitis. The study, taken as a whole, reports: The study identified a TCR beta motif of several highly homologous variants that appeared characteristic of ankylosing spondylitis blood.

TCRdb itself ran the 5' RACE reads through MiXCR, one entry per CDR3 protein. The profile covers more than 300,000 distinct CDR3 sequences, with around 10% appearing a single time and about a tenth taken by the ten largest. CDR3 size: 15 residues. With V trimmed by 0 bases and J by 8 bases, 9 bases remained unmatched. Germline assignment: CDR1 SQVTM and CDR2 ANQGSEA. This clonotype has ten or more counts. Its antigen is currently unknown. V gene TRBV29-1 combines with J gene TRBJ2-4, with 8 bases matching TRBD1. The receptor was isolated from a female donor with ankylosing spondylitis or in good health (not recorded which). Sequenced: blood, either unsorted or a sorted T cell fraction (not recorded which). The CDR3 region has the DNA TGCAGCGTTGAAGATCCTGGACAGGGTCGGGACATTCAGTACTTC. Protein sequence: CSVEDPGQGRDIQYF.